Listed below are T cell receptor beta chains from one sample, sequenced in a study of blood T cell repertoires in COVID-19. The method was immunoSEQ multiplex PCR; TCRdb's version includes in-frame clones alone and lacks a portion of them. Of roughly 62,000 clones in the sample, 70% to 90% were seen once. Sequenced material: peripheral blood. The receptors were gathered from a man aged 70 or older with acute or convalescent COVID-19. Both conserved end residues are part of each CDR3. D genes are given only for firm matches. Expanded clones get a size class; other rows say once, few or many, or leave the size out.

cdr3_aa cdr3_nt clone_size v_call d_call cdr3_length j_call
CASSQGPGTGNTIYF TGTGCCAGCAGCCAGGGGCCGGGTACAGGAAACACCATATATTTT . TRBV4-2 . 15 TRBJ1-3
CASSLGIGGGDYGYTF TGTGCCAGCAGCTTAGGGATCGGGGGAGGCGACTATGGCTACACCTTC few TRBV7-9 . 16 TRBJ1-2
CASSPLTQYQETQYF TGTGCCAGCAGTCCGCTTACACAGTACCAAGAGACCCAGTACTTC . TRBV28 . 15 TRBJ2-5
CASSTDGTSMREQFF TGTGCCAGCAGCACCGACGGGACTAGTATGCGGGAGCAGTTCTTC . TRBV11-3 TRBD2 15 TRBJ2-1
CASSHPQRGTSGGWNEQFF TGTGCCAGCAGCCATCCCCAAAGGGGGACTAGCGGGGGTTGGAATGAGCAGTTCTTC . TRBV14 TRBD2 19 TRBJ2-1
CASSLQGGGYGYTF TGTGCCAGCAGTTTGCAGGGGGGTGGCTATGGCTACACCTTC . TRBV28 TRBD1 14 TRBJ1-2
CASSLPQVNTEAFF TGCGCCAGCAGCTTGCCACAGGTGAACACTGAAGCTTTCTTT . TRBV5-1 . 14 TRBJ1-1
CASSYGTGAGNTIYF TGTGCCAGCAGTTATGGGACAGGGGCTGGAAACACCATATATTTT few TRBV6-5 TRBD1 15 TRBJ1-3
CASSQRPGHPYEQYF TGTGCCAGCAGCCAACGGCCGGGACACCCCTACGAGCAGTACTTC once TRBV7-9 . 15 TRBJ2-7
CASSHSPGDSPLHF TGCGCCAGCAGCCACTCTCCAGGGGATTCACCCCTCCACTTT . TRBV5-1 . 14 TRBJ1-6
CASRRPEYNSPLHF TGTGCCAGCAGGAGGCCAGAGTATAATTCACCCCTCCACTTT . TRBV6-5 . 14 TRBJ1-6
CASSQTDGGPNYGYTF TGTGCCAGCAGCCAAACGGACGGAGGCCCTAACTATGGCTACACCTTC . TRBV16 . 16 TRBJ1-2
CASSSLQGDAWTGELFF TGTGCCAGCAGCTCCCTCCAGGGGGATGCGTGGACCGGGGAGCTGTTTTTT . TRBV5-6 TRBD1 17 TRBJ2-2
CATRGGRDHEQYF TGTGCCACCAGGGGCGGGAGGGACCACGAGCAGTACTTC . TRBV24-1 TRBD2 13 TRBJ2-7
CASRRQGGGELFF TGTGCCAGCAGACGACAGGGCGGCGGGGAGCTGTTTTTT . TRBV3-1/TRBV3-2 TRBD1 13 TRBJ2-2
CASSIGGLRETQYF TGTGCCAGTAGTATAGGGGGACTACGAGAGACCCAGTACTTC . TRBV19 TRBD2 14 TRBJ2-5
CASSPRLAGTTDTQYF TGTGCCAGCAGCCCTCGACTAGCGGGAACGACAGATACGCAGTATTTT few TRBV11-1 TRBD2 16 TRBJ2-3
CASRPRTGYGYTF TGTGCCAGCAGACCGAGGACAGGCTATGGCTACACCTTC . TRBV6-6 TRBD1 13 TRBJ1-2
CASSQTGAYEQYF TGTGCCAGCAGCCAAACCGGGGCCTACGAGCAGTACTTC . TRBV5-4 . 13 TRBJ2-7
CASSVGLRVVDEATEAFF TGTGCCAGCAGCGTAGGCCTACGAGTTGTCGACGAGGCCACTGAAGCTTTCTTT once TRBV9 . 18 TRBJ1-1
CASSTVPTNEKLFF TGTGCCAGTAGTACGGTACCCACTAATGAAAAACTGTTTTTT once TRBV19 . 14 TRBJ1-4
CASRSDGGETQYF TGTGCCAGCAGAAGTGACGGGGGGGAGACCCAGTACTTC . TRBV6-4 TRBD2 13 TRBJ2-5
CASSPAGQVNNYGYTF TGCGCCAGCAGCCCCGCCGGACAAGTGAATAACTATGGCTACACCTTC . TRBV5-1 . 16 TRBJ1-2
CAMQGTANTGELFF TGTGCCATGCAGGGGACAGCCAACACCGGGGAGCTGTTTTTT few TRBV10-3 TRBD1 14 TRBJ2-2
CASRGSLPNQPQHF TGTGCCAGCAGGGGGAGTTTACCCAATCAGCCCCAGCATTTT . TRBV6-5 . 14 TRBJ1-5
CASTTVANTGELFF TGTGCCAGTACGACAGTGGCGAACACCGGGGAGCTGTTTTTT medium-sized TRBV19 . 14 TRBJ2-2
CASSLIGGNEQFF TGTGCCAGCAGTTTAATCGGCGGGAATGAGCAGTTCTTC . TRBV28 . 13 TRBJ2-1
CASSDDQVTIYF TGTGCCAGCAGCGACGACCAGGTGACCATATATTTT . TRBV7-9 . 12 TRBJ1-3
CASSTLAGGNTGELFF TGCGCCAGCAGCACCTTAGCGGGGGGTAACACCGGGGAGCTGTTTTTT . TRBV5-1 TRBD2 16 TRBJ2-2
CASSLTGGAMSRAYNEQFF TGTGCCAGCAGCTTGACAGGGGGCGCGATGTCCCGCGCCTACAATGAGCAGTTCTTC . TRBV5-6 TRBD1 19 TRBJ2-1
CASSILPGSSYNSPLHF TGTGCCAGTAGTATCCTCCCGGGGTCCTCCTATAATTCACCCCTCCACTTT . TRBV19 . 17 TRBJ1-6
CATRGTSGNNNEQFF TGTGCCACCAGGGGGACTAGCGGAAATAACAATGAGCAGTTCTTC . TRBV24-1 TRBD2 15 TRBJ2-1
CSSASVAQGYTF TGCAGCTCAGCCAGTGTGGCACAGGGCTACACCTTC once TRBV29-1 . 12 TRBJ1-2
CASSLVSGGPLSPYNEQFF TGTGCCAGCAGCTTGGTTTCGGGAGGGCCGTTATCTCCCTACAATGAGCAGTTCTTC . TRBV5-5 TRBD2 19 TRBJ2-1
CASSQQLAGSYNEQFF TGCGCCAGCAGCCAACAACTAGCGGGTTCCTACAATGAGCAGTTCTTC . TRBV4-1 TRBD2 16 TRBJ2-1
CASSEAGRSNQPQHF TGTGCCAGCAGTGAAGCGGGGCGAAGCAATCAGCCCCAGCATTTT . TRBV6-1 . 15 TRBJ1-5
CASSLLAQPQHF TGTGCCAGCAGTTTATTAGCGCAGCCCCAGCATTTT . TRBV27 . 12 TRBJ1-5
CASSPTGSRDEQFF TGTGCCAGCTCACCGACGGGAAGCAGAGATGAGCAGTTCTTC . TRBV18 . 14 TRBJ2-1
CSVESGGGYTF TGCAGCGTTGAATCGGGTGGAGGCTACACCTTC . TRBV29-1 . 11 TRBJ1-2
CAWNPSRGEQYF TGTGCCTGGAACCCTAGCAGGGGCGAGCAGTACTTC . TRBV30 . 12 TRBJ2-7
CASSLEGQGAYEQYF TGCGCCAGCAGCTTGGAGGGCCAGGGGGCCTACGAGCAGTACTTC . TRBV5-1 TRBD1 15 TRBJ2-7
CASSLSWGQHPTLKAFF TGTGCCAGCAGTTTATCGTGGGGACAGCACCCAACACTGAAGGCTTTCTTT few TRBV27 TRBD1 17 TRBJ1-1
CASSLTGARNTEAFF TGTGCCAGCAGCTTGACAGGGGCCAGGAACACTGAAGCTTTCTTT . TRBV9 TRBD1 15 TRBJ1-1
CSARPGQGNNEQFF TGCAGCGCGAGGCCGGGACAGGGTAACAATGAGCAGTTCTTC . TRBV29-1 TRBD1 14 TRBJ2-1
CASSYQGNQPQHF TGTGCCAGTAGTTATCAGGGGAATCAGCCCCAGCATTTT . TRBV19 . 13 TRBJ1-5
CASSYSNSPNTEAFF TGTGCCAGCAGTTACTCCAACAGTCCGAACACTGAAGCTTTCTTT . TRBV6-5 . 15 TRBJ1-1
CASSSDRWAGNTIYF TGTGCCAGCAGCTCCGACAGGTGGGCTGGAAACACCATATATTTT . TRBV7-8 . 15 TRBJ1-3
CASSLLETQYF TGTGCCAGCAGCTTGCTTGAGACCCAGTACTTC . TRBV5-8 . 11 TRBJ2-5
CASSVTSGGTDTQYF TGTGCCAGCAGCGTCACTAGCGGGGGCACAGATACGCAGTATTTT . TRBV3-1/TRBV3-2 TRBD2 15 TRBJ2-3
CASSLDGRRTEAFF TGCGCCAGCAGCTTGGATGGACGGAGGACTGAAGCTTTCTTT . TRBV5-1 . 14 TRBJ1-1
CASMPDSGGNQPQHF TGTGCCAGTATGCCCGATTCAGGGGGGAATCAGCCCCAGCATTTT once TRBV19 TRBD1 15 TRBJ1-5
CASSLGTSGSTDTQYF TGCGCCAGCAGCTTGGGAACTAGCGGGAGCACAGATACGCAGTATTTT . TRBV5-1 TRBD2 16 TRBJ2-3
CASSQDSDEAVRRDNYGYTF TGCGCCAGCAGCCAAGATTCGGACGAGGCCGTTCGGCGGGATAACTATGGCTACACCTTC once TRBV4-1 . 20 TRBJ1-2
CASSAEPGAHTEAFF TGTGCCAGTAGTGCGGAGCCAGGGGCACACACTGAAGCTTTCTTT . TRBV19 . 15 TRBJ1-1
CATSDKGGRAYNEQFF TGTGCCACCAGTGATAAGGGAGGGAGAGCCTACAATGAGCAGTTCTTC . TRBV24-1 TRBD2 16 TRBJ2-1
CASSEIMAGSWTEAFF TGTGCCAGCAGTGAAATAATGGCGGGGTCCTGGACTGAAGCTTTCTTT . TRBV6-1 . 16 TRBJ1-1
CASSRGTGVNYGYTF TGTGCCAGTAGTAGGGGGACAGGGGTTAACTATGGCTACACCTTC once TRBV19 TRBD1 15 TRBJ1-2
CAWSATVNTEAFF TGTGCCTGGAGCGCTACAGTGAACACTGAAGCTTTCTTT . TRBV30 . 13 TRBJ1-1
CASSLASGLYNEQFF TGCGCCAGCAGCTTGGCTAGCGGCCTCTACAATGAGCAGTTCTTC . TRBV5-1 TRBD2 15 TRBJ2-1
CASSVGPGDTEAFF TGTGCCAGCAGCGTAGGCCCAGGGGACACTGAAGCTTTCTTT . TRBV9 . 14 TRBJ1-1